One and the same sample provided the 3 T cell receptor beta chains below, sequenced in a study of T-cell reconstitution after alpha-beta-depleted transplantation in children. Library preparation (for TCRbeta) was performed with unique molecular identifiers. TCRdb re-called the PCR reads through MiXCR, storing one row per CDR3 protein. The sample has around 480,000 distinct CDR3 sequences; approximately 29% are singletons. The sequencing here drew on PBMCs from the stem cell graft donor, taken from the stem cell graft. The receptors shown here come from a human donor who donated a stem cell graft to a child with aplastic anemia.

The V call is TRBV19, the J call TRBJ2-1; D is undetermined. This CDR3 contains 14 residues. Germline loops: CDR1 LNHDA, CDR2 SQIVND (reference sequence). Trimming stripped 6 bases from V and 5 bases from J, with 14 bases between. The CDR3 here is CASSPLSRDNEQFF. CDR3 coding DNA: TGTGCCAGTAGCCCCCTGTCCCGGGACAATGAGCAGTTCTTC.

In this sample, this clonotype turned up many times. This sequence joins TRBV7-2 and TRBJ2-7, with 12 bases fitting TRBD2. CDR1 SGHTA and CDR2 FQGNSA come from the germline V gene. V shed 4 bases and J 7 bases; nucleotides not matched to a gene: 8. This CDR3 has 15 residues. The CDR3 protein is CASSSTLAGGREQYF. Here the CDR3 DNA reads TGTGCCAGCAGCTCCACCCTAGCGGGAGGGAGGGAGCAGTACTTC.

This chain links TRBV19 with TRBJ2-2; 8 bases align to TRBD1. This CDR3 comprises 15 residues. Germline V CDR1 and CDR2: LNHDA, SQIVND (reference sequence). V shed 3 bases and J 4 bases; nucleotides not matched to a gene: 4. The CDR3, as DNA: TGTGCCAGTAGTATTCAGGGGGCGCGCACCGGGGAGCTGTTTTTT. It translates to CASSIQGARTGELFF.